This passage covers 4 T cell receptor beta chains from one sample sequenced in a study of shared clonotypes between healthy human individuals. The repertoire was sequenced with immunoSEQ multiplex PCR; TCRdb's copy has only in-frame clones and lacks some. Here the sample spans millions of clones, approximately 95% being singletons. Material for sequencing was naive CD4+ T cells from PBMCs. Subset noted: CD45RA+ positively selected. The receptor set was obtained from a man aged 18 to 29 in good health. Some clones in this sample may be carry-over from other donors' samples.

This chain connects TRBV19 to TRBJ2-3; D is unclear. CDR1 and CDR2 from the germline V gene are LNHDA and SQIVND (reference sequence). This CDR3 has 12 amino acids. V was pared by 1 base and J by 6 bases, with 5 bases between. DNA for the CDR3: TGTGCCAGTAGTATAGGCCACGATACGCAGTATTTT. Translating gives CASSIGHDTQYF.

The chain recombines TRBV5-1 with TRBJ2-7, with 8 bases lining up with TRBD1. J gave up 3 bases and V 5 bases, and 7 bases lay outside the gene matches. Germline V gene lookup returns CDR1 SGHRS and CDR2 YFSETQ. This CDR3 has 14 amino acids. CDR3 DNA: TGCGCCAGCAGATTAACGGGACAGGACTACGAGCAGTACTTC. Translating gives CASRLTGQDYEQYF.

CDR3 in DNA: TGTGCCACCAGCAAAGGACTAGCGGGAGCCGGTGAGCAGTACTTC. This translates into CATSKGLAGAGEQYF. The chain couples TRBV15 to TRBJ2-7; 13 bases are shared with TRBD2. The CDR3 contains 15 residues. The J segment lost 7 bases and the V segment lost 4 bases, leaving 7 bases of the junction unmatched. Germline V gene sequence: CDR1 LNHNV, CDR2 YYDKDF (reference sequence).

This chain uses TRBV14 with TRBJ2-7, with D possibly being TRBD1 or TRBD2 (6 bases each). Trimming pared 4 bases from V and 5 bases from J, leaving 15 bases between. Looked up from germline, CDR1 is SGHDN and CDR2 is FVKESK. The CDR3 spans 14 residues. CDR3 protein: CASSPRRGPNEQYF. The CDR3 DNA reads TGTGCCAGCAGCCCCCGTCGGGGGCCTAACGAGCAGTACTTC.